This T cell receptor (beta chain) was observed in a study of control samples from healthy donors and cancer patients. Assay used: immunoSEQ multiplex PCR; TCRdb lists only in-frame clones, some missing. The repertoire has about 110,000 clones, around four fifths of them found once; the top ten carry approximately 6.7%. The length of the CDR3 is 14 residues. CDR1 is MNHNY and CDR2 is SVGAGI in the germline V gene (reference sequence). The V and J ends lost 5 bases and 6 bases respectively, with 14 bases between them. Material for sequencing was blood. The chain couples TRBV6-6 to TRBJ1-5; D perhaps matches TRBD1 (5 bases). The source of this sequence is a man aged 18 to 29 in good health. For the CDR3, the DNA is TGTGCCAGCAGTGGGGCCCTACCCCCTCAGCCCCAGCATTTT. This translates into CASSGALPPQPQHF.